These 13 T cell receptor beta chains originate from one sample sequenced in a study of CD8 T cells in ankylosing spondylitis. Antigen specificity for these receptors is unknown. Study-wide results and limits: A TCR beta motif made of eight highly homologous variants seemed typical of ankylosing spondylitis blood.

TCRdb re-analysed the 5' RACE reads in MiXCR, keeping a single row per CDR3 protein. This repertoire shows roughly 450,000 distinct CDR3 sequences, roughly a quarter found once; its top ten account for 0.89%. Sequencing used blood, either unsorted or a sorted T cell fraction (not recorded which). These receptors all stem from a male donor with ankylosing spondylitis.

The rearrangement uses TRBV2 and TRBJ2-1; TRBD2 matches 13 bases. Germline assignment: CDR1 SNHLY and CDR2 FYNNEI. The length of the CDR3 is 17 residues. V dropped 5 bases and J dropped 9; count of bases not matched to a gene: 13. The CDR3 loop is CASSLRLAGGGGSEQFF. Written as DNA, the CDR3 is TGTGCCAGCAGTCTTCGACTAGCGGGAGGTGGAGGCTCTGAGCAGTTCTTC.

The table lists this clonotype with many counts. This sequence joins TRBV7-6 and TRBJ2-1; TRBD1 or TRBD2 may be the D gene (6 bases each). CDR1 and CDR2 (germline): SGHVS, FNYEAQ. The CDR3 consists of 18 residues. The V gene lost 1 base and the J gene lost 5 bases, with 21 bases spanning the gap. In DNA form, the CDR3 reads TGTGCCAGCAGCTTAGGGTTCGGGGGCTACCCACCCAACAATGAGCAGTTCTTC. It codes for CASSLGFGGYPPNNEQFF.

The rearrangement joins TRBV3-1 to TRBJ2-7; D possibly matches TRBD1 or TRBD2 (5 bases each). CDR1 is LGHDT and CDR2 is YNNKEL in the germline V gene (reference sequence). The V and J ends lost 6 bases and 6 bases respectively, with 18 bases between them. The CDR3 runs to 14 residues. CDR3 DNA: TGTGCCAGCAGTCTGGGTAGGGGAGTCGGCGAGCAGTACTTC. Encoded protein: CASSLGRGVGEQYF.

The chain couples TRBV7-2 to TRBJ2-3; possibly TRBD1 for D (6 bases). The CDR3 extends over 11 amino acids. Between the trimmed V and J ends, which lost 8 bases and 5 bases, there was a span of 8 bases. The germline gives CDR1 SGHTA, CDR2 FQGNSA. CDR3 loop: CASGQLDTQYF. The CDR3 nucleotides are TGTGCCAGCGGACAGTTAGATACGCAGTATTTT.

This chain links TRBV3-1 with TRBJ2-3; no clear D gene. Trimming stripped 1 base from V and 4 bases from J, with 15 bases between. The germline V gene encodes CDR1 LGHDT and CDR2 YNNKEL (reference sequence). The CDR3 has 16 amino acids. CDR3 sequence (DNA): TGTGCCAGCAGCCAAGTTTTTTCCCGGGTTTCAGATACGCAGTATTTT. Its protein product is CASSQVFSRVSDTQYF.

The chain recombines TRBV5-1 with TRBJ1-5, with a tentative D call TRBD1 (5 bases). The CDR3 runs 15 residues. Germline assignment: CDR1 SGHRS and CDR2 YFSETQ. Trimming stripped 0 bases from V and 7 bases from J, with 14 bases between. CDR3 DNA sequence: TGCGCCAGCAGCTTGGAGGGACGGCGGACACAGCCCCAGCATTTT. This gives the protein CASSLEGRRTQPQHF.

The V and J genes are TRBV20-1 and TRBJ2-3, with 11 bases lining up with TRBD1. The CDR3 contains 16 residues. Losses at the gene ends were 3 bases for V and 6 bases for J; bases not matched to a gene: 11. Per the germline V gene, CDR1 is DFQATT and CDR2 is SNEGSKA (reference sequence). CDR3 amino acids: CSASRTGGAWMDTQYF. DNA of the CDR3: TGCAGTGCTAGCCGGACAGGGGGCGCTTGGATGGATACGCAGTATTTT.

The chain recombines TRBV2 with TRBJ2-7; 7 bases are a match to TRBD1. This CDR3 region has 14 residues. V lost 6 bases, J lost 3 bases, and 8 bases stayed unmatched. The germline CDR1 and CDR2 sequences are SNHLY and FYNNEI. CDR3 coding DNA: TGTGCCAGCAGGATCCCGGGACAGCGCTACGAGCAGTACTTC. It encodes CASRIPGQRYEQYF.

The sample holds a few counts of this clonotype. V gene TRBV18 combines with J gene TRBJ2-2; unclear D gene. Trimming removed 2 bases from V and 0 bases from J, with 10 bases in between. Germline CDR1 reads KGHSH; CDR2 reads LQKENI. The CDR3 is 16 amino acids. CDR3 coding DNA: TGTGCCAGCTCACCATTGACTTCGACGAACACCGGGGAGCTGTTTTTT. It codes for CASSPLTSTNTGELFF. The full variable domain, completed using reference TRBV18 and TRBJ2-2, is NAGVMQNPRHLVRRRGQEARLRCSPMKGHSHVYWYRQLPEEGLKFMVYLQKENIIDESGMPKERFSAEFPKEGPSILRIQQVVRGDSAAYFCASSPLTSTNTGELFFGEGSRLTVL.

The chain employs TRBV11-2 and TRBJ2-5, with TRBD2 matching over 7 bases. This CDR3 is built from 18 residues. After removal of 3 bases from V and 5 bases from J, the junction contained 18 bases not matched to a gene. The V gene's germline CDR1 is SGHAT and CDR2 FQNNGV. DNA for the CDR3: TGTGCCAGCAGCTTCGGTCAAGGCTGGCCGGGGGGATTCGAGACCCAGTACTTC. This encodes CASSFGQGWPGGFETQYF.

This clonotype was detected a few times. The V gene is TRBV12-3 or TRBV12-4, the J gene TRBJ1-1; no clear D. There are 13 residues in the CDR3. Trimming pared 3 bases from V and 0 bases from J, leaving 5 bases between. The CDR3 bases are TGTGCCAGCAGTTTTCATTTGAACACTGAAGCTTTCTTT. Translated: CASSFHLNTEAFF.

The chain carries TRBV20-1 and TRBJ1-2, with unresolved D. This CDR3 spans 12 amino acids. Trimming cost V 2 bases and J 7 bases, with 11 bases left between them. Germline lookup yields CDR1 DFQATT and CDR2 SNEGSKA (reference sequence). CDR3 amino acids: CSARSHGFGYTF. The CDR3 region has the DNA TGCAGTGCTAGATCGCATGGGTTTGGCTACACCTTC.

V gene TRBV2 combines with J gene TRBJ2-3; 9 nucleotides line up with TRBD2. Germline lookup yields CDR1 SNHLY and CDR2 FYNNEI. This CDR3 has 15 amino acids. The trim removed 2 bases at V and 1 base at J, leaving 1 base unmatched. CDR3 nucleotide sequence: TGTGCCAGCAGTGAATGGACTAGCGGCACAGATACGCAGTATTTT. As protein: CASSEWTSGTDTQYF.